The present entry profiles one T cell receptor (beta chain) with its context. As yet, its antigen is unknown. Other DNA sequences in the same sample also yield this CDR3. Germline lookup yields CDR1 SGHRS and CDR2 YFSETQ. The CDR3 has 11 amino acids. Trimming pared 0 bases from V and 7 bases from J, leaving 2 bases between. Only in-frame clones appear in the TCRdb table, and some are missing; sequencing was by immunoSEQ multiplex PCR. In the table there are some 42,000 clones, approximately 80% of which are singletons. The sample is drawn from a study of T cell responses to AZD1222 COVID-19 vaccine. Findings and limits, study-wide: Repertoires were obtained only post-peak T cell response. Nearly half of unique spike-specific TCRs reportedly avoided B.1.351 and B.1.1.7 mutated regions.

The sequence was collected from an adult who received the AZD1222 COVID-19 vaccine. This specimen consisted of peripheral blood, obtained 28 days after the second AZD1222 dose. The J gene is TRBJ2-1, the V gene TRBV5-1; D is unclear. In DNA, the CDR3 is TGCGCCAGCAGCTTGGGGAATGAGCAGTTCTTC. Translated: CASSLGNEQFF.